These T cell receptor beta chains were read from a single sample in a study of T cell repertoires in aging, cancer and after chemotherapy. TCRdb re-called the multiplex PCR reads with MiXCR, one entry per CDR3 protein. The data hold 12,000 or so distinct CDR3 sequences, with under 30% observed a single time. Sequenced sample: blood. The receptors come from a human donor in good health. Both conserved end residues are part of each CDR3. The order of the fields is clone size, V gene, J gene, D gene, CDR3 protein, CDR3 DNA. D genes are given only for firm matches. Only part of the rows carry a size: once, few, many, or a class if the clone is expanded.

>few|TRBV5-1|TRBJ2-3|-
CASKKARGADTQYF
TGCGCCAGCAAAAAGGCGCGGGGCGCAGATACGCAGTATTTT
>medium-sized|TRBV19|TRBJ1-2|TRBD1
CASSIQRDRARGYTF
TGTGCCAGTAGTATCCAACGGGACAGGGCGAGAGGCTACACCTTC
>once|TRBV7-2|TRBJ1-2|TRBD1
CASSYAGTGGWYGYTF
TGTGCCAGCAGCTATGCCGGGACAGGCGGCTGGTATGGCTACACCTTC
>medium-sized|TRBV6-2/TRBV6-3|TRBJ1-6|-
CASSSYNSPLHF
TGTGCCAGTAGCTCCTATAATTCACCCCTCCACTTT
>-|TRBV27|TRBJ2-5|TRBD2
CASRGTNQETQYF
TGTGCCAGCAGAGGGACTAACCAAGAGACCCAGTACTTC
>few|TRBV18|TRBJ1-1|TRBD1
CASSTLDRGYTEAFF
TGTGCCAGCTCAACTTTGGACAGGGGTTACACTGAAGCTTTCTTT
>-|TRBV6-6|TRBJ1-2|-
CASKSPGGHTNHGYTF
TGTGCCAGCAAAAGCCCCGGGGGGCATACTAACCATGGCTACACCTTC
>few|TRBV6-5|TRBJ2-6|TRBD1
CASSRQGASSGANVLTF
TGTGCCAGCAGTCGACAGGGGGCCAGCTCTGGGGCCAACGTCCTGACTTTC
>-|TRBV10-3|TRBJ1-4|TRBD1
CAISERVPGQGDEKLFF
TGTGCCATCAGTGAAAGGGTACCGGGACAGGGTGACGAAAAACTGTTTTTT
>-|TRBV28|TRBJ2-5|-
CASSLPNYPGLQETQYF
TGTGCCAGCAGTTTACCCAATTACCCGGGACTTCAAGAGACCCAGTACTTC
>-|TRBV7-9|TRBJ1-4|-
CASSLAPGFLNEKLFF
TGTGCCAGCAGCTTAGCCCCAGGGTTCCTTAATGAAAAACTGTTTTTT
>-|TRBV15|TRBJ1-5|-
CATSSVRTPVQPQHF
TGTGCCACCAGCAGCGTTCGGACACCAGTTCAGCCCCAGCATTTT
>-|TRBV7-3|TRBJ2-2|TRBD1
CASSQDMTGSRSGELFF
TGTGCCAGCAGCCAAGATATGACAGGGTCCCGCTCCGGGGAGCTGTTTTTT
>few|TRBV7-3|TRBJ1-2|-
CASSLDGSIAYGYTF
TGTGCCAGCAGCTTAGACGGATCCATAGCCTATGGCTACACCTTC
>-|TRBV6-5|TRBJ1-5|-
CASSYSAGSNQPQHF
TGTGCCAGCAGTTACTCGGCAGGAAGTAATCAGCCCCAGCATTTT
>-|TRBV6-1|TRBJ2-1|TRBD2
CASSEETSGGNEQFF
TGTGCCAGCAGTGAAGAGACTAGCGGGGGAAATGAGCAGTTCTTC
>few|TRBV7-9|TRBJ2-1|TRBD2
CASSLGASGGLHLNEQFF
TGTGCCAGCAGCTTAGGGGCCAGCGGGGGCCTACACCTCAATGAGCAGTTCTTC
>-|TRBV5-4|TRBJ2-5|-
CASSLGRTPRETQYF
TGTGCCAGCAGCTTAGGGAGGACTCCACGGGAGACCCAGTACTTC
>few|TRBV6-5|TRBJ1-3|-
CASSYSNAPGSGNTIYF
TGTGCCAGCAGTTACTCGAACGCTCCTGGTTCTGGAAACACCATATATTTT
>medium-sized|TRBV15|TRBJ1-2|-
CATSRDRFGTHYGYTF
TGTGCCACCAGCAGAGATAGATTCGGCACCCATTATGGCTACACCTTC
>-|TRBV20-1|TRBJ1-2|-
CSAPPPTENNYGYTF
TGCAGTGCTCCCCCCCCCACAGAAAATAACTATGGCTACACCTTC
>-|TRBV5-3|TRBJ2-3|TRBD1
CARIPGQVVMGTQYF
TGTGCCAGAATCCCGGGACAGGTCGTTATGGGTACGCAGTATTTT
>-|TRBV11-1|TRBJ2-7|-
CASSPAVTYEQYF
TGTGCCAGCAGCCCCGCCGTTACCTACGAGCAGTACTTC
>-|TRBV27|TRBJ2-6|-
CASSPVSGANVLTF
TGTGCCAGCAGCCCGGTTTCTGGGGCCAACGTCCTGACTTTC
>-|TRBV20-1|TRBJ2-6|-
CSARGGASGANVLTF
TGCAGTGCTAGGGGGGGGGCCTCTGGGGCCAACGTCCTGACTTTC
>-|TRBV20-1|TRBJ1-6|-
CGASKNSPLHF
TGCGGTGCTAGTAAGAATTCACCCCTCCACTTT
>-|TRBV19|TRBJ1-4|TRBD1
CASMPGTGANERLFF
TGTGCCAGTATGCCCGGGACAGGGGCTAATGAAAGACTGTTTTTT